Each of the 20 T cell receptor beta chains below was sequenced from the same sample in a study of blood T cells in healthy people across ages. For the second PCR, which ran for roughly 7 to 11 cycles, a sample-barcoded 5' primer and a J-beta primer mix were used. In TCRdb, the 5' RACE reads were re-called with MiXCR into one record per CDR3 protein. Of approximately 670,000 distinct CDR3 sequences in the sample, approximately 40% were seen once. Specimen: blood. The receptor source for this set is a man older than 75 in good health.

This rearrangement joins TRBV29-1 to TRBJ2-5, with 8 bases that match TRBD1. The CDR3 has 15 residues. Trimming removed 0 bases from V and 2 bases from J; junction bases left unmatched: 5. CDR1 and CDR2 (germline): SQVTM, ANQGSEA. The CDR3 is CSVEEGQGLQETQYF. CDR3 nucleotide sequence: TGCAGCGTTGAAGAAGGACAGGGCTTACAAGAGACCCAGTACTTC.

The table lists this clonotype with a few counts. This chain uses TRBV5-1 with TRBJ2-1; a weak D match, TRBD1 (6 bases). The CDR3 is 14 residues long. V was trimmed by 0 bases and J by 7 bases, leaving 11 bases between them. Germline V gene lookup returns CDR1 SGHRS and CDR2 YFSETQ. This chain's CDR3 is CASSLDRVGNEQFF. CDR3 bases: TGCGCCAGCAGCTTGGACAGGGTCGGGAATGAGCAGTTCTTC.

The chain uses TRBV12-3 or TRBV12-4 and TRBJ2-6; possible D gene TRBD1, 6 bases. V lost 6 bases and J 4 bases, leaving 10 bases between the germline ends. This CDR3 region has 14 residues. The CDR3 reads CASSRGTGANVLTF. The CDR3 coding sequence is TGTGCCAGCAGCCGTGGGACAGGGGCCAACGTCCTGACTTTC.

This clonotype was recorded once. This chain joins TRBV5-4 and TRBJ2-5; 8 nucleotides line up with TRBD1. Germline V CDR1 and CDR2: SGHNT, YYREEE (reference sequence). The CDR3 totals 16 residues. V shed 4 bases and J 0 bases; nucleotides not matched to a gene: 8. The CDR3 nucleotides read TGTGCCAGCAGCCACAGACAGGGGATGTACCAAGAGACCCAGTACTTC. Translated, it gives CASSHRQGMYQETQYF.

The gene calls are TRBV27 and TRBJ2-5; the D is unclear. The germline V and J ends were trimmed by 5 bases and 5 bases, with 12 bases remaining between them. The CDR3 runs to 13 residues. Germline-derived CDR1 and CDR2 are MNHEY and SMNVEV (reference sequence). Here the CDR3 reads CASSPPGWETQYF. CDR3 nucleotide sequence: TGTGCCAGCAGTCCACCCGGGTGGGAGACCCAGTACTTC.

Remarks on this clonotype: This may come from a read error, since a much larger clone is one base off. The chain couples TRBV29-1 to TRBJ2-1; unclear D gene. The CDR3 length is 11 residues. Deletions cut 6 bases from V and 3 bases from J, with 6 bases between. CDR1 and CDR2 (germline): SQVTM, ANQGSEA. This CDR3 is CSVTDYNEQFF. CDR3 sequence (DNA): TGCAGCGTGACCGACTACAATGAGCAGTTCTTC.

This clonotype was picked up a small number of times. Written as DNA, the CDR3 is TGTGCCAGCAGAGAGGCCAAGACTAGCGGGGGTCAAGAGCAGTACTTC. It is translated as CASREAKTSGGQEQYF. The chain uses TRBV6-6 and TRBJ2-7; 12 bases are a match to TRBD2. Germline CDR1 MNHNY, CDR2 SVGAGI (reference sequence). The CDR3 loop spans 16 amino acids. J was trimmed by 7 bases and V by 6 bases; bases with no gene match: 13.

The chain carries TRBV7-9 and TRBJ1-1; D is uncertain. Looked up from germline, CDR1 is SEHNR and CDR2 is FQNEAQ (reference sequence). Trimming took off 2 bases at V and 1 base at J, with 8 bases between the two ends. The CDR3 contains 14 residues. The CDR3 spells CASSLSPANTEAFF. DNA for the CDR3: TGTGCCAGCAGCTTAAGCCCAGCGAACACTGAAGCTTTCTTT.

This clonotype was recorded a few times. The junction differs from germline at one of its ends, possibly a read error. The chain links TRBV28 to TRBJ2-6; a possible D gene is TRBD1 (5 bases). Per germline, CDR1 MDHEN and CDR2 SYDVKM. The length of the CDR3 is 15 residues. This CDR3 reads CASSTHLSGASVLTF. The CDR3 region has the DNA TGTGCCAGCAGTACTCACCTCTCTGGGGCCAGCGTCCTGACTTTC.

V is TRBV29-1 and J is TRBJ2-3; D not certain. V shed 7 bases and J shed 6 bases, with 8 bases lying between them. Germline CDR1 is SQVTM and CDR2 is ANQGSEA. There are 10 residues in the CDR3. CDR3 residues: CSEVADTQYF. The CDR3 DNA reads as TGCAGCGAAGTCGCGGATACGCAGTATTTT.

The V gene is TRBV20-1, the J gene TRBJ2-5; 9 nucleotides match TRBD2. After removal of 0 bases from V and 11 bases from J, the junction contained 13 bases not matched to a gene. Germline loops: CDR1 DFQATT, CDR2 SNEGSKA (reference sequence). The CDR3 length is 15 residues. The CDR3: CSAREGSGSSSEQYF. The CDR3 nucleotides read TGCAGTGCTAGAGAGGGTAGCGGGAGTTCCAGTGAGCAGTACTTC.

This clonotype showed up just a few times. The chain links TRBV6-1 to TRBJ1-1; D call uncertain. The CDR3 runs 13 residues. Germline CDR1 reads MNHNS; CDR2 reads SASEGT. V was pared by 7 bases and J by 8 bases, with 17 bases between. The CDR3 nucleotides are TGTGCCAGCACCTCGAGGACGGGCCGCGAAGCTTTCTTT. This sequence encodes CASTSRTGREAFF.

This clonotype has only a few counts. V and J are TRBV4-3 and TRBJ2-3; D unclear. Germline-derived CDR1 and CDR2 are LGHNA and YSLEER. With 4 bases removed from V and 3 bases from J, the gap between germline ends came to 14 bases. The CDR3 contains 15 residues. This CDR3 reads CASSRLVRATDTQYF. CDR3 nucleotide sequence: TGCGCCAGCAGCCGCCTTGTCCGGGCAACAGATACGCAGTATTTT.

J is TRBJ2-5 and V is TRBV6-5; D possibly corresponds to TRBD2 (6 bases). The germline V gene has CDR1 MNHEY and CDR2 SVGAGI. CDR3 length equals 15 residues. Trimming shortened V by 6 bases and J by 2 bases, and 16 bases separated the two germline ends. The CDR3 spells CASSSGGTLQETQYF. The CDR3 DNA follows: TGTGCCAGCAGCTCCGGGGGTACTCTACAAGAGACCCAGTACTTC.

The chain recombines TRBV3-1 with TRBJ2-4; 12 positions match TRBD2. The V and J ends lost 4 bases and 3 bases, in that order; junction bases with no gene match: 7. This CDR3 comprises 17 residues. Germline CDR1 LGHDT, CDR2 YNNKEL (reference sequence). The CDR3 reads CASSPRLAGGGKNIQYF. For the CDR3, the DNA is TGTGCCAGCAGCCCCCGGCTAGCGGGGGGGGGCAAAAACATTCAGTACTTC.

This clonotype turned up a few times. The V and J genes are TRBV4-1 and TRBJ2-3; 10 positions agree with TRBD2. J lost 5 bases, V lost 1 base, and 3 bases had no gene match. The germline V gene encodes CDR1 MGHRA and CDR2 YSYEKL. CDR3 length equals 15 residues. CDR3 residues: CASSQGSGRRDTQYF. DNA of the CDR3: TGCGCCAGCAGCCAAGGTAGCGGGAGGAGAGATACGCAGTATTTT.

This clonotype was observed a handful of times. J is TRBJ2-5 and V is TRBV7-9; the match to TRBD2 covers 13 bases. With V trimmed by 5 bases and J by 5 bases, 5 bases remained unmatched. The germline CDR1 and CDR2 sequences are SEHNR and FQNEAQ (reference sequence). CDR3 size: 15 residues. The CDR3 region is CASSAGTSGIETQYF. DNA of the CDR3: TGTGCCAGCAGCGCCGGGACTAGCGGGATCGAGACCCAGTACTTC.

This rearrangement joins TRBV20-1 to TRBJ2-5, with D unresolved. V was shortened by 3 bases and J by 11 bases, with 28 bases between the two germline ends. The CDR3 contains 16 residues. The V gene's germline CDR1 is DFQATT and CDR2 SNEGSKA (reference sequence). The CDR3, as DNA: TGCAGTGCTAGGGAACTACCGGGCCACCTTTTACGAGAGCAGTACTTC. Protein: CSARELPGHLLREQYF.

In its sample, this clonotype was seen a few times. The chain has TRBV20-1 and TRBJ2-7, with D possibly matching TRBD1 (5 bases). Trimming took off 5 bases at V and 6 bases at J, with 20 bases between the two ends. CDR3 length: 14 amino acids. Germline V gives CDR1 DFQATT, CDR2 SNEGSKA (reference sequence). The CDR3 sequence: CSAQGPQGFAEQYF. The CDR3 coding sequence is TGCAGTGCTCAAGGCCCTCAGGGTTTCGCCGAGCAGTACTTC.

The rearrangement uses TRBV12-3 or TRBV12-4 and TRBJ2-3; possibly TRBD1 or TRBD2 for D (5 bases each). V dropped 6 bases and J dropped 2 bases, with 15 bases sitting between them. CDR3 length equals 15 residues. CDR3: CASRRGPLLTDTQYF. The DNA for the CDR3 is TGTGCCAGCAGAAGGGGACCGTTACTCACAGATACGCAGTATTTT.